This T cell receptor beta chain originates from a study of CD8 T cells in Susac syndrome. As regards this clonotype: At one of its ends the junction is not consistent with the germline gene, which may arise from a read error.

Germline lookup yields CDR1 SGHTS and CDR2 YDEGEE. The CDR3 is made up of 9 amino acids. RNA totalling about 0.5 to 1 ug underwent reverse transcription with random hexamers. TCRdb re-analysed the immunoSEQ multiplex PCR reads in MiXCR, keeping a single row per CDR3 protein. The table includes about 130,000 distinct CDR3 sequences, just under 95% detected once. The sample taken for sequencing was CD8+ T cells from PBMCs. The TCR originated in a human donor with Susac syndrome. V and J are TRBV5-8 and TRBJ2-5, with D uncertain. The DNA for the CDR3 is TGTGCCAGCACCCTCCCTTTGGACTTC. Its translation is CASTLPLDF.